These T cell receptor beta chains were read from a single sample in a study of OX40 agonist ivuxolimab in advanced cancers. The repertoire was sequenced with immunoSEQ multiplex PCR; TCRdb's copy has only in-frame clones and lacks some. The repertoire includes tens of thousands of clones, around 90% of them detected once, and 40% to 55% sits in the top ten. The sequencing here drew on CD4+ or CD8+ T cells sorted from blood, taken in a trial of the OX40 agonist ivuxolimab. These receptors originate from an adult with an advanced solid tumor such as melanoma, head and neck, liver or kidney cancer. CDR3s include the opening cysteine and the closing phenylalanine or tryptophan. D genes are given only for firm matches. Size is omitted from some rows. Given values are once, few, many or a class for expanded clones.

j_gene	v_gene	abundance	d_gene	len	CDR3nt	CDR3aa
TRBJ2-1	TRBV9	once	TRBD2	15	TGTGCCAGCAGCGTAGGCGGGGGGGCCGTCAATGAGCAGTTCTTC	CASSVGGGAVNEQFF
TRBJ2-7	TRBV10-1	NA	NA	16	TGCGCCAGCAGTGAGTTGGGGGACAAACACCTTTCAGCGCAGTACTTC	CASSELGDKHLSAQYF
TRBJ2-1	TRBV9	NA	TRBD2	19	TGTGCCAGCAGCGTAGCGGAGACCCGGGGGGTTAGGGCCTACAATGAGCAGTTCTTC	CASSVAETRGVRAYNEQFF
TRBJ1-2	TRBV11-2	NA	NA	14	TGTGCCAGCAGCTTAGGCGGGGACTCTTATGGCTACACCTTC	CASSLGGDSYGYTF
TRBJ2-7	TRBV30	NA	NA	14	TGTGCCTGGAGTGTCCCCGGACAGTTCTACGAGCAGTACTTC	CAWSVPGQFYEQYF
TRBJ2-7	TRBV27	NA	NA	14	TGTGCCAGCAGTTTCGCGTGGGGTGCCATCGAGCAGTACTTC	CASSFAWGAIEQYF
TRBJ2-5	TRBV6-6	NA	NA	13	TGTGCCAGCACTGAACAGGTGGGGGAGACCCAGTACTTC	CASTEQVGETQYF
TRBJ2-2	TRBV4-1	once	NA	14	TGCGCCAGCAGCCAAGAAGGGTTCACCGGGGAGCTGTTTTTT	CASSQEGFTGELFF
TRBJ2-7	TRBV7-6	once	NA	16	TGTGCCAGCAGCTCCCAGACAGGCCTACTGTCCTACGAGCAGTACTTC	CASSSQTGLLSYEQYF
TRBJ2-5	TRBV14	once	NA	13	TGTGCCAGCAGTCGTTGGGGAGCAGAGACCCAGTACTTC	CASSRWGAETQYF
TRBJ1-2	TRBV28	NA	NA	14	TGTGCCAGCAGTCTAATCGGCCTCTCGCATGGCTACACCTTC	CASSLIGLSHGYTF
TRBJ2-5	TRBV10-1	NA	TRBD2	12	TGCGCCAGCAGTGGGGGAGGGTTGGAGCAGTACTTC	CASSGGGLEQYF
TRBJ1-2	TRBV4-1	NA	NA	14	TGCGCCAGCAGCCAAGACCCTTTTAACTATGGCTACACCTTC	CASSQDPFNYGYTF
TRBJ2-7	TRBV11-2	once	NA	15	TGTGCCAGCAGCCGAGGCAGGGGCGGTTCCGACGAGCAGTACTTC	CASSRGRGGSDEQYF
TRBJ2-1	TRBV9	NA	TRBD2	14	TGTGCCAGCACGGTGACTAGCGGGGTAAATGAGCAGTTCTTC	CASTVTSGVNEQFF
TRBJ1-1	TRBV13	NA	NA	13	TGTGCCAGCAGCCGAGCTAGGACCACTGAAGCTTTCTTT	CASSRARTTEAFF
TRBJ2-7	TRBV4-2	NA	NA	14	TGTGCCAGCAGCCAAGATCTAGGGTCCTACGAGCAGTACTTC	CASSQDLGSYEQYF
TRBJ1-2	TRBV6-5	NA	TRBD1	13	TGTGCCAGCAGCGACAGGGTTTCTTGGGGCTACACCTTC	CASSDRVSWGYTF
TRBJ2-7	TRBV5-6	NA	NA	12	TGTGCCAGCAGCTTGTCTTCGGGCGAGCAGTACTTC	CASSLSSGEQYF
TRBJ1-6	TRBV13	NA	TRBD1	15	TGTGCCAGCAGCTCGCGAGGGACAGGTAATTCACCCCTCCACTTT	CASSSRGTGNSPLHF
TRBJ1-1	TRBV30	once	NA	10	TGTGCCTGGATCGGGGTTGAAGCTTTCTTT	CAWIGVEAFF
TRBJ2-3	TRBV5-1	NA	TRBD2	15	TGCGCCAGCAGCTTCTGGACTAGCGGCACAGATACGCAGTATTTT	CASSFWTSGTDTQYF
TRBJ2-2	TRBV7-9	NA	TRBD2	16	TGTGCCAGCAGCCCCTCCAGCGGGGGGGCAGTGGGGGAGCTGTTTTTT	CASSPSSGGAVGELFF
TRBJ2-5	TRBV7-9	NA	TRBD1	15	TGTGCCAGCAGCTCGACAGGGGGACAAGAAGAGACCCAGTACTTC	CASSSTGGQEETQYF
TRBJ2-2	TRBV5-1	NA	TRBD1	16	TGCGCCAGCAGCTTCTCCGGGACAGGGGCTCCCGGGGAGCTGTTTTTT	CASSFSGTGAPGELFF
TRBJ1-1	TRBV13	once	TRBD1	14	TGTGCCAGCAGCAAGAGACAGGGGAACACTGAAGCTTTCTTT	CASSKRQGNTEAFF
TRBJ1-6	TRBV5-5	NA	NA	9	TGTGCCACTCGCTCACCCCTCCACTTT	CATRSPLHF
TRBJ2-2	TRBV9	NA	TRBD1	12	TGTGCCAGCCAACAGGGGGTCGGGGAGCTGTTTTTT	CASQQGVGELFF
TRBJ1-5	TRBV27	NA	TRBD1	17	TGTGCCAGCAGTTTTGGGGGGGGACAGGCCTCTAATCAGCCCCAGCATTTT	CASSFGGGQASNQPQHF
TRBJ2-2	TRBV6-6	NA	TRBD2	16	TGTGCCAGCACCCTAGCCGGGACTAGCGTAGCCGGGGAGCTGTTTTTT	CASTLAGTSVAGELFF
TRBJ1-4	TRBV14	NA	NA	16	TGTGCCAGCAGCCAGCCGGACCTTTGGGGGTACGAAAAACTGTTTTTT	CASSQPDLWGYEKLFF
TRBJ2-5	TRBV6-5	NA	TRBD1	14	TGTGCCAGCAGCTATACAGGGGGGCAAGAGACCCAGTACTTC	CASSYTGGQETQYF
TRBJ2-7	TRBV5-6	NA	NA	14	TGTGCCAGCAGCCTTCGGGGGAGGACCTACGAGCAGTACTTC	CASSLRGRTYEQYF
TRBJ2-2	TRBV19	NA	TRBD1	16	TGTGCCAGTAGTCTTACCCGGGACAGGAACACCGGGGAGCTGTTTTTT	CASSLTRDRNTGELFF
TRBJ2-1	TRBV2	NA	NA	14	TGTGCCAGCGGTAGCGGAAGCTCCTACAATGAGCAGTTCTTC	CASGSGSSYNEQFF
TRBJ2-2	TRBV27	NA	NA	14	TGTGCCAGCAGTTTAACGGGTAGCACCGGGGAGCTGTTTTTT	CASSLTGSTGELFF
TRBJ1-4	TRBV5-1	NA	TRBD1	15	TGCGCCAGCAGCTTGACCGGGACAGGGGTCGAAAAACTGTTTTTT	CASSLTGTGVEKLFF
TRBJ2-5	TRBV7-9	NA	TRBD1	16	TGTGCCAGCAGCTCTTCGACCGGGACAGAAGAAGAGACCCAGTACTTC	CASSSSTGTEEETQYF
TRBJ2-1	TRBV6-5	NA	TRBD2	15	TGTGCCAGCAGTTATGGACTAGCGGGGGGCGATGAGCAGTTCTTC	CASSYGLAGGDEQFF
TRBJ1-1	TRBV14	NA	NA	15	TGTGCCAGCAGTCCCCGCATTATCGGGAACACTGAAGCTTTCTTT	CASSPRIIGNTEAFF
TRBJ2-1	TRBV4-3	NA	TRBD2	14	TGCGCCAGCAGCCAGGGACTAGCTTACAATGAGCAGTTCTTC	CASSQGLAYNEQFF
TRBJ2-5	TRBV4-3	NA	TRBD2	17	TGCGCCAGCAGCCACCTCTGGGGAGGGTCACTCCAAGAGACCCAGTACTTC	CASSHLWGGSLQETQYF
TRBJ2-1	TRBV4-3	NA	TRBD1	16	TGCGCCAGCAGCCAAGTACTATACAGGGGGCAATCTGAGCAGTTCTTC	CASSQVLYRGQSEQFF
TRBJ2-4	TRBV6-5	NA	NA	13	TGTGCCAGCAGTTACGGATCGGGAAACATTCAGTACTTC	CASSYGSGNIQYF
TRBJ1-5	TRBV7-8	NA	TRBD1	15	TGTGCCAGCAGCCAAGACAGGGGGAACAATCAGCCCCAGCATTTT	CASSQDRGNNQPQHF
TRBJ2-1	TRBV27	NA	NA	14	TGTGCCAGCAGTTTATCAACTGGGTGGGATGAGCAGTTCTTC	CASSLSTGWDEQFF
TRBJ2-3	TRBV9	NA	NA	13	TGTGCCAGCAACCGCGGGACGACAGATACGCAGTATTTT	CASNRGTTDTQYF
TRBJ2-5	TRBV28	NA	TRBD2	15	TGTGCCAGCAGTACTCTAGCGGGGGGGGAAGAGACCCAGTACTTC	CASSTLAGGEETQYF
TRBJ2-3	TRBV27	NA	NA	14	TGTGCCAGCAGTTGGGGGCCCTTCCCAGATACGCAGTATTTT	CASSWGPFPDTQYF
TRBJ2-1	TRBV5-1	NA	TRBD2	16	TGCGCCAGCAGCTTGGTAGGTCTAGCGGGGGGCCATGAGCAGTTCTTC	CASSLVGLAGGHEQFF
TRBJ2-3	TRBV27	NA	NA	12	TGTGCCAGCAATGGAGGTCTAGATACGCAGTATTTT	CASNGGLDTQYF
TRBJ2-2	TRBV7-9	once	NA	15	TGTGCCAGCAGCTGGCGTGTCAGTAGCACCGGGGAGCTGTTTTTT	CASSWRVSSTGELFF
TRBJ1-5	TRBV28	few	NA	14	TGTGCCAGCACCAATTTCTATAGCAATCAGCCCCAGCATTTT	CASTNFYSNQPQHF
TRBJ2-7	TRBV14	NA	TRBD1	15	TGTGCCAGCAGCCAAGCGGGACAGGGTAATGGCGAGCAGTACTTC	CASSQAGQGNGEQYF